The 18 T cell receptor beta chains in this list originate from one sample, sequenced in a study of T cell changes during pregnancy in multiple sclerosis (dated by TCRdb to about 2019). The method was the immunoSEQ multiplex PCR assay. The table was pulled from immuneACCESS by TCRdb, which kept in-frame rearrangements only. Such tables lose some clones; where checked, under half of the loss comes from unresolved V genes, and the rest has no known cause. The sample contains 45,000 to 55,000 clones, 92% of them found a single time. The ten largest clones take up roughly 2.2% of the sample. Sequenced material: peripheral blood, taken in the third trimester of pregnancy. These receptors all come from a female donor with multiple sclerosis, enrolled in a pregnancy study.

CDR3 DNA: TGTGCCAGCAGTACTCAAAGCCCTGAAGCTTTCTTT. This encodes CASSTQSPEAFF. The chain recombines TRBV5-6 with TRBJ1-1, with D uncertain. With 5 bases removed from V and 6 bases from J, the gap between germline ends came to 11 bases. This CDR3 has 12 amino acids. Germline lookup yields CDR1 SGHDT and CDR2 YYEEEE.

This clone was counted a few times. V gene TRBV28 combines with J gene TRBJ1-2; 7 positions agree with TRBD1. The CDR3 covers 14 residues. V lost 5 bases to trimming and J lost 0 bases; unmatched junction nucleotides: 3. Germline CDR1 reads MDHEN; CDR2 reads SYDVKM. DNA of the CDR3: TGTGCCAGCAGTCCAGGGGGTTCTAACTATGGCTACACCTTC. This translates into CASSPGGSNYGYTF.

The rearrangement joins TRBV27 to TRBJ2-7; D perhaps matches TRBD2 (5 bases). Germline V gene data show CDR1 as MNHEY and CDR2 as SMNVEV (reference sequence). This CDR3 region has 15 residues. V was cut by 2 bases and J by 0 bases, with 11 bases left in between. CDR3 DNA sequence: TGTGCCAGCAGTTTACTGGCGGGCGTCTCCTACGAGCAGTACTTC. It is translated as CASSLLAGVSYEQYF.

The CDR3 is CASRIAGSYNEQFF. CDR3 coding DNA: TGTGCCAGCAGGATAGCGGGGTCCTACAATGAGCAGTTCTTC. The genes are TRBV2 and TRBJ2-1; TRBD2 aligns across 8 bases. Germline CDR1 SNHLY, CDR2 FYNNEI. The CDR3 length is 14 residues. V lost 6 bases and J lost 1; bases outside the gene matches: 2.

The chain uses TRBV4-3 and TRBJ2-7; 7 nucleotides match TRBD1. The germline V gene has CDR1 LGHNA and CDR2 YSLEER. V lost 2 bases to trimming and J lost 7 bases; unmatched junction nucleotides: 11. The CDR3 is 15 residues long. CDR3 sequence (DNA): TGCGCCAGCAGCCAATCGGGACAGCGCATGGTAGAGCAGTACTTC. It yields the protein CASSQSGQRMVEQYF.

This rearrangement joins TRBV7-3 to TRBJ2-1, with unresolved D. This CDR3 region has 15 residues. Per the germline V gene, CDR1 is SGHTA and CDR2 is FQGTGA. Between the trimmed V and J ends, which lost 5 bases and 0 bases, there was a span of 11 bases. The CDR3 coding sequence is TGTGCCAGCAGCCGCACTAAAAGCTCCTACAATGAGCAGTTCTTC. Translated, it gives CASSRTKSSYNEQFF.

This rearrangement joins TRBV7-9 to TRBJ2-2, with D tentatively TRBD2 (6 bases). The V gene's germline CDR1 is SEHNR and CDR2 FQNEAQ (reference sequence). This CDR3 has 16 amino acids. Trimming took 2 bases from V and 3 from J, leaving 13 bases between them. Here the CDR3 reads CASSLRWEVDTGELFF. The CDR3 DNA reads as TGTGCCAGCAGCTTACGCTGGGAGGTGGACACCGGGGAGCTGTTTTTT.

V is TRBV18 and J is TRBJ2-3; unclear D gene. Trimming cost V 7 bases and J 0 bases, with 5 bases left between them. Germline V gives CDR1 KGHSH, CDR2 LQKENI. The CDR3 contains 12 residues. CDR3 in DNA: TGTGCCAGCTACGGGAGCACAGATACGCAGTATTTT. As protein: CASYGSTDTQYF.

The chain couples TRBV6-1 to TRBJ2-7; D is ambiguous. Germline values: CDR1 MNHNS, CDR2 SASEGT. V lost 4 bases and J lost 2, with 12 bases in between. The CDR3 has 14 amino acids. The CDR3 DNA reads TGTGCCAGCAGTGCGGGTCCTCCTCCCTACGAGCAGTACTTC. As protein: CASSAGPPPYEQYF.

The rearrangement links TRBV5-1 to TRBJ1-3; a possible D gene is TRBD1 (5 bases). The CDR3 spans 15 residues. V lost 4 bases and J 6 bases, leaving 17 bases between the germline ends. Germline CDR1 is SGHRS and CDR2 is YFSETQ. Here the CDR3 DNA reads TGCGCCAGCAGCCCGTTAGGGGCTTCCGAAAACACCATATATTTT. It encodes CASSPLGASENTIYF.

This clone was detected once. This chain connects TRBV4-2 to TRBJ2-4; 11 nucleotides line up with TRBD2. Unmatched junction bases numbered 15, after V lost 5 bases and J lost 0 bases. The CDR3 is 20 amino acids. Germline assignment: CDR1 LGHNA and CDR2 YNFKEQ. Here the CDR3 DNA reads TGTGCCAGCAGCAGTACCTTTAGCGGGAGGGCCGCGGTAGCCAAAAACATTCAGTACTTC. This sequence encodes CASSSTFSGRAAVAKNIQYF.

This clone was picked up one time. V gene TRBV7-9 combines with J gene TRBJ1-3, with a possible D match to TRBD1 (5 bases). The CDR3 consists of 17 residues. Germline V gene lookup returns CDR1 SEHNR and CDR2 FQNEAQ (reference sequence). Trimming stripped 5 bases from V and 0 bases from J, with 17 bases between. The CDR3 DNA is TGTGCCAGCAGCCCACTCGGAGGGGCCCCCTCTGGAAACACCATATATTTT. It specifies CASSPLGGAPSGNTIYF.

The J gene is TRBJ1-1, the V gene TRBV7-9, with TRBD1 as a possible D gene (6 bases). In germline, CDR1 is SEHNR, CDR2 FQNEAQ (reference sequence). The CDR3 has 16 amino acids. V dropped 4 bases and J dropped 1 base, with 16 bases sitting between them. CDR3 residues: CASSSAETGRNTEAFF. The DNA for the CDR3 is TGTGCCAGCAGCTCCGCCGAGACAGGTCGGAACACTGAAGCTTTCTTT.

This clone came up once. The chain recombines TRBV19 with TRBJ2-7; D remains unclear. V was trimmed by 1 base and J by 0 bases, leaving 19 bases between them. The CDR3 consists of 18 residues. Germline CDR1 LNHDA, CDR2 SQIVND (reference sequence). CDR3 coding DNA: TGTGCCAGTAGTATAGGACACCGATCATTGAAAGGCTCCTACGAGCAGTACTTC. Residues: CASSIGHRSLKGSYEQYF.

J is TRBJ2-3 and V is TRBV6-1; 11 bases fit TRBD2. Per germline, CDR1 MNHNS and CDR2 SASEGT. This CDR3 region has 16 residues. Trimming took 4 bases from V and 3 from J; bases not matched to a gene: 6. In nucleotides, the CDR3 is TGTGCCAGCAGTGCCCCAACTAGCGGGAGTACAGATACGCAGTATTTT. The encoded protein is CASSAPTSGSTDTQYF.

The rearrangement uses TRBV7-9 and TRBJ2-1, with D maybe TRBD2 (6 bases). The ends were cut back, 0 bases at V and 10 bases at J, with 13 bases in the middle. The germline gives CDR1 SEHNR, CDR2 FQNEAQ (reference sequence). This CDR3 comprises 14 residues. The CDR3 nucleotides read TGTGCCAGCAGCTTAGCGCGGAGACTAGTCGAGCAGTTCTTC. Its translation: CASSLARRLVEQFF. Based on the CDR3 plus reference TRBV7-9 and TRBJ2-1, the full variable domain is DTGVSQNPRHKITKRGQNVTFRCDPISEHNRLYWYRQTLGQGPEFLTYFQNEAQLEKSRLLSDRFSAERPKGSFSTLEIQRTEQGDSAMYLCASSLARRLVEQFFGPGTRLTVL.

This chain uses TRBV18 with TRBJ1-5; TRBD1 matches 10 bases. This CDR3 contains 15 residues. The V gene end was trimmed by 3 bases and the J gene end by 4 bases; junction bases not matched to a gene: 3. Germline CDR1 reads KGHSH; CDR2 reads LQKENI. The CDR3 nucleotides read TGTGCCAGCTCACCCGACAGGGGGCTAAATCAGCCCCAGCATTTT. Its protein product is CASSPDRGLNQPQHF.

The genes are TRBV30 and TRBJ2-5, with a weak D call TRBD1 (6 bases). Matching the DNA end better, TRBJ2-7 makes the J call doubtful. Germline loops: CDR1 GTSNPN, CDR2 SVGIG (reference sequence). This CDR3 region has 12 residues. The CDR3 coding sequence is TGTGCCTGGAGTACAGGGAACTACGAGCAGTACTTC. It encodes CAWSTGNYEQYF.